What follows is one TCR beta chain and its context. The junction shows a germline mismatch at one end, possibly a read error. Clones were read by immunoSEQ multiplex PCR, and TCRdb kept only the in-frame ones, dropping some. Of about 130,000 clones listed, roughly 90% are singletons. In germline, CDR1 is SNHLY, CDR2 FYNNEI. The CDR3 contains 11 residues. This entry belongs to a study of cytomegalovirus exposure and HLA in healthy donors. On the study more broadly: The same platform was used for the roughly 120 validation repertoires as for the approximately 730 first-cohort repertoires, as reported in a later analysis.

The TCR sequence derives from a man in his thirties or forties in good health and CMV-seronegative. Sequenced input: PBMCs. The V gene is TRBV2, the J gene TRBJ2-7, with a possible D match to TRBD1 (5 bases). The CDR3 region has the DNA TGTGCCAGCAGTGAAGCGGGGCTAAGGGACTTC. Encoded protein: CASSEAGLRDF.